These 31 T cell receptor beta chains came from one sample sequenced in a study of CD8 T cells in Susac syndrome (dated by TCRdb to between 2018 and 2021). To prepare the library, the immunoSEQ multiplex PCR assay was applied. RNA was extracted with the RNeasy kit and roughly 0.5 to 1 ug was reverse transcribed using random hexamers. In-frame beta chains were kept once TCRdb had trimmed the public reads at Q25 with fastp and called clones with MiXCR. Each entry is one CDR3 protein sequence, shown with its most common DNA and genes. This sample has about 140,000 distinct CDR3 sequences in its table, and 85% to 95% of those were observed once. The top ten constitute 0.14% of the sample. Sequenced sample: CD4+ T cells from PBMCs. The receptors originated from a human donor with Susac syndrome.

The chain recombines TRBV10-3 with TRBJ1-1; no clear D gene. The V gene lost 6 bases and the J gene lost 1 base, with 12 bases spanning the gap. Germline assignment: CDR1 ENHRY and CDR2 SYGVKD. The CDR3 loop spans 14 amino acids. In DNA, the CDR3 is TGTGCCATCAGCCTTGACGGTAAGAACACTGAAGCTTTCTTT. Its translation is CAISLDGKNTEAFF.

The DNA for the CDR3 is TGCAGCGTAGTCAAGGACAGGGGCTATGGCTACACCTTC. Translating it yields CSVVKDRGYGYTF. The chain combines TRBV29-1 with TRBJ1-2; 9 bases line up with TRBD1. The V gene end was trimmed by 6 bases and the J gene end by 4 bases; junction bases not matched to a gene: 6. CDR1 is SQVTM and CDR2 is ANQGSEA in the germline V gene. The CDR3 is 13 residues long.

This chain uses TRBV18 with TRBJ2-1, with unresolved D. Germline CDR1 reads KGHSH; CDR2 reads LQKENI. The CDR3 is 14 residues long. Deletions cut 1 base from V and 7 bases from J, with 11 bases between. CDR3: CASSPQSSGNEQFF. CDR3 coding DNA: TGTGCCAGCTCACCACAGTCCTCCGGGAATGAGCAGTTCTTC. Together with reference TRBV18 and TRBJ2-1, the CDR3 gives the full variable domain: NAGVMQNPRHLVRRRGQEARLRCSPMKGHSHVYWYRQLPEEGLKFMVYLQKENIIDESGMPKERFSAEFPKEGPSILRIQQVVRGDSAAYFCASSPQSSGNEQFFGPGTRLTVL.

V and J are TRBV12-3 or TRBV12-4 and TRBJ2-1, with 7 bases identical to TRBD1. J was trimmed by 10 bases and V by 0 bases; bases with no gene match: 3. This CDR3 is built from 13 residues. CDR3 region: CASSLAGTAEQFF. DNA for the CDR3: TGTGCCAGCAGTTTAGCAGGGACAGCGGAGCAGTTCTTC.

CDR3 bases: TGTGCCAGCAGCCAGGGGACAGGATACTCTGGAAACACCATATATTTT. Amino acids: CASSQGTGYSGNTIYF. The V call is TRBV3-1, the J call TRBJ1-3; 8 bases match TRBD1. CDR1 is LGHDT, CDR2 YNNKEL, per germline (reference sequence). The CDR3 totals 16 residues. V shed 3 bases, J shed 0 bases, and the junction held 4 bases outside the gene matches.

The chain is built from TRBV15 and TRBJ2-2; D gene unclear. The germline CDR1 and CDR2 sequences are LNHNV and YYDKDF (reference sequence). V was pared by 1 base and J by 2 bases, with 2 bases between. CDR3 length equals 13 residues. The CDR3 protein is CATSRVNTGELFF. CDR3 nucleotide sequence: TGTGCCACCAGCAGAGTCAACACCGGGGAGCTGTTTTTT.

V is TRBV2 and J is TRBJ2-7, with TRBD2 as a possible D gene (5 bases). From germline, CDR1 is SNHLY and CDR2 FYNNEI. Trimming stripped 4 bases from V and 6 bases from J, with 7 bases between. The CDR3 contains 11 residues. The CDR3 reads CASSADSEQYF. In DNA, the CDR3 is TGTGCCAGCAGTGCGGACTCCGAGCAGTACTTC.

The CDR3 bases are TGTGCCAGCGGGACTAGCGGGAGTATGGCCTACGAGCAGTACTTC. This sequence encodes CASGTSGSMAYEQYF. V is TRBV7-2 and J is TRBJ2-7; 14 positions agree with TRBD2. CDR3 length equals 15 residues. J gave up 2 bases and V 8 bases, and 5 bases lay outside the gene matches. Per germline, CDR1 SGHTA and CDR2 FQGNSA.

The V gene is TRBV27, the J gene TRBJ1-5; D is uncertain. The V end was cut by 4 bases, the J end by 1 base, with 8 bases between. The CDR3 is 14 amino acids. Germline CDR1 is MNHEY and CDR2 is SMNVEV (reference sequence). In nucleotides, the CDR3 is TGTGCCAGCAGTTCCCAGGTGAGCAATCAGCCCCAGCATTTT. It codes for CASSSQVSNQPQHF.

This clonotype was found once. V and J are TRBV7-3 and TRBJ2-5; 9 bases align to TRBD2. Germline CDR1 and CDR2: SGHTA and FQGTGA. The CDR3 loop spans 16 amino acids. V was clipped by 1 base and J by 3 bases; unmatched bases: 6. As DNA, the CDR3 is TGTGCCAGCAGCTTAAGTAGCGGGAGAGGGGAAGAGACCCAGTACTTC. Protein product: CASSLSSGRGEETQYF.

The chain links TRBV7-2 to TRBJ2-7, with D perhaps matching TRBD1 or TRBD2 (5 bases each). The CDR3 consists of 13 residues. Germline loops: CDR1 SGHTA, CDR2 FQGNSA. Trimming took 2 bases from V and 5 from J, leaving 10 bases between them. The CDR3 protein is CASSLTWDHEQYF. The CDR3 nucleotides read TGTGCCAGCAGCTTAACGTGGGACCACGAGCAGTACTTC. Together with reference TRBV7-2 and TRBJ2-7, the CDR3 gives the full variable domain: GAGVSQSPSNKVTEKGKDVELRCDPISGHTALYWYRQSLGQGLEFLIYFQGNSAPDKSGLPSDRFSAERTGGSVSTLTIQRTQQEDSAVYLCASSLTWDHEQYFGPGTRLTVT.

The chain employs TRBV28 and TRBJ1-6, with 7 bases fitting TRBD1. CDR3 size: 15 residues. Germline V CDR1 and CDR2: MDHEN, SYDVKM. V shed 7 bases and J 14 bases; nucleotides not matched to a gene: 17. This CDR3 reads CASKLTGQETSTLHF. CDR3 coding DNA: TGTGCCAGCAAACTGACAGGACAGGAGACTTCGACCCTCCACTTT.

V usage is TRBV12-3 or TRBV12-4 and J usage is TRBJ1-2, with 7 nucleotides matching TRBD1. CDR3 length equals 15 residues. J lost 5 bases, V lost 5 bases, and 11 bases had no gene match. This CDR3 reads CASSLRQGEAYGYTF. The CDR3 DNA follows: TGTGCCAGCAGTCTGAGACAGGGAGAGGCTTATGGCTACACCTTC.

CDR3: CASSLLMNTEAFF. The CDR3 DNA follows: TGTGCCAGCTCGCTGTTAATGAACACTGAAGCTTTCTTT. J is TRBJ1-1 and V is TRBV18; D ambiguous. The V gene lost 6 bases and the J gene lost 0 bases, with 8 bases spanning the gap. Germline-derived CDR1 and CDR2 are KGHSH and LQKENI. There are 13 residues in the CDR3.

This clonotype was observed a handful of times. This chain uses TRBV7-2 with TRBJ2-7; unclear D gene. Germline CDR1 reads SGHTA; CDR2 reads FQGNSA. Trimming stripped 2 bases from V and 0 bases from J, with 11 bases between. The CDR3 length is 15 residues. The DNA of the CDR3 is TGTGCCAGCAGCTTATCTAGTGGGGACTCCTACGAGCAGTACTTC. Translated, it gives CASSLSSGDSYEQYF.

J is TRBJ1-5 and V is TRBV7-9; D might be TRBD1 (5 bases). This CDR3 is built from 14 residues. V shed 3 bases and J shed 3 bases, with 9 bases lying between them. Germline V CDR1 and CDR2: SEHNR, FQNEAQ (reference sequence). The CDR3: CASSLTGDNQPQHF. Here the CDR3 DNA reads TGTGCCAGCAGCTTGACGGGGGACAATCAGCCCCAGCATTTT. Supplemented by reference TRBV7-9 and TRBJ1-5, the full variable domain reads DTGVSQNPRHKITKRGQNVTFRCDPISEHNRLYWYRQTLGQGPEFLTYFQNEAQLEKSRLLSDRFSAERPKGSFSTLEIQRTEQGDSAMYLCASSLTGDNQPQHFGDGTRLSIL.

This chain uses TRBV29-1 with TRBJ1-1; TRBD1 aligns across 7 bases. This CDR3 region has 13 residues. Germline-derived CDR1 and CDR2 are SQVTM and ANQGSEA. Trimming at V came to 2 bases and at J to 4 bases, leaving 4 bases not matched to a gene. CDR3 bases: TGCAGCGTTGAAAAGGCAGGGGGCACTGAAGCTTTCTTT. This codes for CSVEKAGGTEAFF.

The chain employs TRBV27 and TRBJ2-3; D might be TRBD1 (6 bases). The V end was cut by 2 bases, the J end by 0 bases, with 12 bases between. Germline CDR1 MNHEY, CDR2 SMNVEV (reference sequence). This CDR3 has 16 amino acids. The CDR3 DNA reads as TGTGCCAGCAGTTTACAGGGGCCGTGGAGCACAGATACGCAGTATTTT. Translating gives CASSLQGPWSTDTQYF.

This rearrangement joins TRBV15 to TRBJ1-2, with D unclear. Germline loops: CDR1 LNHNV, CDR2 YYDKDF (reference sequence). Trimming took 5 bases from V and 8 from J, leaving 12 bases between them. This CDR3 has 12 amino acids. In nucleotides, the CDR3 is TGTGCCACCAGCTCAATTAATGGGGGCTACACCTTC. Amino acid sequence: CATSSINGGYTF.

The rearrangement joins TRBV9 to TRBJ1-2, with D unclear. Between the trimmed V and J ends, which lost 4 bases and 4 bases, there was a span of 17 bases. The CDR3 spans 15 residues. CDR1 is SGDLS and CDR2 is YYNGEE in the germline V gene. Written as DNA, the CDR3 is TGTGCCAGCAGCCCCCAAGGTAGGGCCAGCTATGGCTACACCTTC. It codes for CASSPQGRASYGYTF.

This chain connects TRBV9 to TRBJ1-1; 10 bases agree with TRBD1. Trimming took 4 bases from V and 4 from J; bases not matched to a gene: 16. This CDR3 comprises 18 residues. Germline V gives CDR1 SGDLS, CDR2 YYNGEE. The CDR3 nucleotides read TGTGCCAGCAGCTCGCCCGCCCGGGACAGGGGAGGGGGCACTGAAGCTTTCTTT. This translates into CASSSPARDRGGGTEAFF.

The chain recombines TRBV7-9 with TRBJ1-1; D is unclear. The CDR3 is made up of 13 amino acids. CDR1 and CDR2 (germline): SEHNR, FQNEAQ (reference sequence). Deletions cut 5 bases from V and 6 bases from J, with 13 bases between. CDR3 loop: CASSDNRRSEAFF. The CDR3 bases are TGTGCCAGCAGCGATAATCGGAGGTCTGAAGCTTTCTTT.

The V gene is TRBV30, the J gene TRBJ2-2; D gene unclear. Germline values: CDR1 GTSNPN, CDR2 SVGIG (reference sequence). The CDR3 length is 13 residues. Trimming took 1 base from V and 6 from J, leaving 9 bases between them. This CDR3 reads CAWSGVGAGELFF. For the CDR3, the DNA is TGTGCCTGGAGTGGAGTGGGCGCCGGGGAGCTGTTTTTT.

This chain uses TRBV3-1 with TRBJ2-3, with 16 bases fitting TRBD2. The CDR3 runs 20 residues. Germline assignment: CDR1 LGHDT and CDR2 YNNKEL (reference sequence). V gave up 0 bases and J gave up 4 bases; unmatched junction bases: 10. The chain's CDR3 is CASSQDKGTSGGAAADTQYF. The DNA of the CDR3 is TGTGCCAGCAGCCAAGATAAAGGGACTAGCGGGGGGGCGGCGGCAGATACGCAGTATTTT.

This chain links TRBV30 with TRBJ1-2; the D is unclear. Germline V gene sequence: CDR1 GTSNPN, CDR2 SVGIG (reference sequence). This CDR3 region has 13 residues. The V and J ends lost 2 bases and 4 bases respectively, with 11 bases between them. Here the CDR3 DNA reads TGTGCCTGGAGTATCGAGCCCCTCTATGGCTACACCTTC. Translating it yields CAWSIEPLYGYTF.

With respect to this clonotype: One junction end does not reproduce the germline sequence, and a read error may be involved. V usage is TRBV20-1 and J usage is TRBJ1-1; D is undetermined. Germline values: CDR1 DFQATT, CDR2 SNEGSKA (reference sequence). The CDR3 sequence is 13 residues long. The CDR3 loop reads CSARGFVNTEAFF. In DNA form, the CDR3 reads TGCAGTGCGAGAGGGTTCGTGAACACTGAAGCTTTCTTT.

The chain is built from TRBV7-2 and TRBJ2-1; 7 bases line up with TRBD2. Germline V gene data show CDR1 as SGHTA and CDR2 as FQGNSA. The ends lost 2 bases at V and 4 bases at J; junction bases unmatched: 5. The CDR3 is made up of 15 amino acids. The CDR3 coding sequence is TGTGCCAGCAGCTTAAGCGCGGGAGTTTACAATGAGCAGTTCTTC. It translates to CASSLSAGVYNEQFF. Supplemented by reference TRBV7-2 and TRBJ2-1, the full variable domain reads GAGVSQSPSNKVTEKGKDVELRCDPISGHTALYWYRQSLGQGLEFLIYFQGNSAPDKSGLPSDRFSAERTGGSVSTLTIQRTQQEDSAVYLCASSLSAGVYNEQFFGPGTRLTVL.

The chain couples TRBV5-6 to TRBJ2-4; D possibly corresponds to TRBD1 (6 bases). With 0 bases removed from V and 6 bases from J, the gap between germline ends came to 10 bases. The CDR3 consists of 14 residues. Germline assignment: CDR1 SGHDT and CDR2 YYEEEE. In DNA form, the CDR3 reads TGTGCCAGCAGCTTGGGGCAGGGGAGAAACATTCAGTACTTC. It codes for CASSLGQGRNIQYF.

J is TRBJ2-7 and V is TRBV12-3 or TRBV12-4, with a weak D call TRBD2 (6 bases). The V gene lost 2 bases and the J gene lost 3 bases, with 11 bases spanning the gap. This CDR3 spans 14 amino acids. CDR3 region: CASSLQGLSYEQYF. In nucleotides, the CDR3 is TGTGCCAGCAGTTTACAGGGACTGAGCTACGAGCAGTACTTC.

In its sample, this clonotype was seen a few times. The chain links TRBV30 to TRBJ1-1; no reliable D call. The CDR3 is 13 amino acids. Germline V gene sequence: CDR1 GTSNPN, CDR2 SVGIG (reference sequence). V was clipped by 1 base and J by 2 bases, with 8 bases between them. The CDR3 nucleotides are TGTGCCTGGAGTGGCCGAGGTAACACTGAAGCTTTCTTT. Translated, it gives CAWSGRGNTEAFF.

This sequence joins TRBV20-1 and TRBJ2-1, with 10 bases fitting TRBD2. The CDR3 is 15 amino acids. J lost 7 bases, V lost 3 bases, and 9 bases had no gene match. CDR1 and CDR2 (germline): DFQATT, SNEGSKA (reference sequence). CDR3 in DNA: TGCAGTGCTAGGGGCGCTAGCGGGAGTGGGAATGAGCAGTTCTTC. Translating gives CSARGASGSGNEQFF.